Detailed here is one TCR beta chain. Its antigen is undetermined. Trimming shortened V by 4 bases and J by 0 bases, and 7 bases separated the two germline ends. The CDR3 runs to 15 residues. Germline-derived CDR1 and CDR2 are MDHEN and SYDVKM. This sample was included in a study of cytomegalovirus exposure and HLA in healthy donors. With 60 Vbeta and 13 Jbeta primers, the PCR was carried out. Only in-frame clones appear in the TCRdb table, and some are missing; sequencing was by immunoSEQ multiplex PCR. The sample contains some 150,000 clones, around 78% of which appear only once. General study results and limits: Analysis was carried out at a later point, and it linked a missense DCLRE1C variant to TCR beta V- and J-gene trimming. The availability of immune exposure information extended only to CMV serostatus. From TCR beta sequences, most subjects' HLA-A and HLA-B alleles were reportedly predicted accurately.

The chain is built from TRBV28 and TRBJ2-6; no firm D call. The origin of this receptor is a female donor in good health and CMV-seronegative. The sample comprised PBMCs. For the CDR3, the DNA is TGTGCCAGCAGTTCCCCCAGCTCTGGGGCCAACGTCCTGACTTTC. Its translation is CASSSPSSGANVLTF.